A single sample gave rise to the 32 T cell receptor beta chains below, sequenced in a study of T cell changes during pregnancy in multiple sclerosis. The method was immunoSEQ multiplex PCR; TCRdb's version includes in-frame clones alone and lacks a portion of them. The repertoire consists of 56,000 or so clones, with roughly 92% occurring once and the leading ten covering approximately 0.68%. The sample was CD4+ T cells from peripheral blood mononuclear cells, taken in the third trimester of pregnancy. All receptors come from a female donor with multiple sclerosis, enrolled in a pregnancy study.

The J gene is TRBJ2-1, the V gene TRBV7-6, with 12 nucleotides matching TRBD2. V gave up 4 bases and J gave up 10 bases; unmatched junction bases: 5. Per the germline V gene, CDR1 is SGHVS and CDR2 is FNYEAQ. The CDR3 totals 14 residues. As DNA, the CDR3 is TGTGCCAGCAGCTCCCTAGCGGGAGGGGGGGAGCAGTTCTTC. Residues: CASSSLAGGGEQFF.

This chain links TRBV10-1 with TRBJ2-2; 14 nucleotides align to TRBD2. With 6 bases clipped from V and 8 bases from J, the junction kept 14 bases outside the gene matches. The CDR3 spans 18 residues. Germline V gene sequence: CDR1 WNHNN, CDR2 SYGVQD (reference sequence). CDR3 loop: CASRPRLAGGPHVGELFF. Written as DNA, the CDR3 is TGCGCCAGCAGACCAAGACTAGCGGGAGGGCCGCATGTGGGGGAGCTGTTTTTT.

The CDR3 loop reads CASSRDRLNTEAFF. The CDR3 DNA reads as TGTGCCAGCAGCCGTGACAGGTTGAACACTGAAGCTTTCTTT. The chain recombines TRBV2 with TRBJ1-1, with D tentatively TRBD1 (6 bases). V was trimmed by 6 bases and J by 0 bases, leaving 11 bases between them. Germline V gene sequence: CDR1 SNHLY, CDR2 FYNNEI. The CDR3 loop spans 14 amino acids.

The V and J genes are TRBV28 and TRBJ2-4; possibly TRBD1 for D (5 bases). This CDR3 has 21 amino acids. Germline assignment: CDR1 MDHEN and CDR2 SYDVKM. V was trimmed by 5 bases and J by 0 bases, leaving 29 bases between them. For the CDR3, the DNA is TGTGCCAGCAGTCTACCCCCATACAGGAAGCCCCGTGGGCTAGCCAAAAACATTCAGTACTTC. It encodes CASSLPPYRKPRGLAKNIQYF. The complete variable domain, with remaining parts taken from reference TRBV28 and TRBJ2-4, reads DVKVTQSSRYLVKRTGEKVFLECVQDMDHENMFWYRQDPGLGLRLIYFSYDVKMKEKGDIPEGYSVSREKKERFSLILESASTNQTSMYLCASSLPPYRKPRGLAKNIQYFGAGTRLSVL.

This chain's CDR3 is CASSVESGAHPYTQYF. The CDR3, as DNA: TGTGCCAGCAGCGTAGAGTCAGGGGCACATCCTTATACGCAGTATTTT. V gene TRBV9 combines with J gene TRBJ2-3; maybe TRBD1 (6 bases). V was clipped by 0 bases and J by 7 bases, with 18 bases between them. The germline CDR1 and CDR2 sequences are SGDLS and YYNGEE. This CDR3 region has 16 residues.

The chain couples TRBV28 to TRBJ2-2, with 9 bases aligning to TRBD2. The trim removed 6 bases at V and 3 bases at J, leaving 11 bases unmatched. The germline CDR1 and CDR2 sequences are MDHEN and SYDVKM. The CDR3 loop spans 17 amino acids. The CDR3 loop is CASRFGGGRADTGELFF. The CDR3 DNA is TGTGCCAGCAGATTCGGAGGCGGGAGGGCGGACACCGGGGAGCTGTTTTTT.

This clone was seen a single time. This chain links TRBV9 with TRBJ2-1, with D possibly TRBD2 on 5 matching bases. V lost 0 bases and J 4 bases, leaving 14 bases between the germline ends. This CDR3 region has 16 residues. Looked up from germline, CDR1 is SGDLS and CDR2 is YYNGEE. This CDR3 reads CASSVELGSGYNEQFF. CDR3 DNA sequence: TGTGCCAGCAGCGTAGAGCTGGGGAGTGGGTACAATGAGCAGTTCTTC.

The chain has TRBV10-3 and TRBJ2-7; 13 nucleotides align to TRBD2. Germline V CDR1 and CDR2: ENHRY, SYGVKD. This CDR3 spans 17 amino acids. Trimming took 3 bases from V and 3 from J; bases not matched to a gene: 8. The CDR3 nucleotides are TGTGCCATCAGTGAAAAACTAGCGGGAGGGCCCTACTACGAGCAGTACTTC. This gives the protein CAISEKLAGGPYYEQYF.

The chain employs TRBV2 and TRBJ2-7, with 9 bases fitting TRBD2. The CDR3 has 18 amino acids. V gave up 0 bases and J gave up 4 bases; unmatched junction bases: 13. Per germline, CDR1 SNHLY and CDR2 FYNNEI. The CDR3 here is CASSEALGGGTSPYEQYF. CDR3 nucleotide sequence: TGTGCCAGCAGTGAAGCGCTTGGTGGGGGGACTAGCCCTTACGAGCAGTACTTC.

The V call is TRBV5-1, the J call TRBJ2-5; possibly TRBD2 for D (5 bases). Trimming removed 0 bases at V and 2 bases at J, with 17 bases between. This CDR3 is 17 amino acids long. The germline gives CDR1 SGHRS, CDR2 YFSETQ. Here the CDR3 DNA reads TGCGCCAGCAGCTTGGGGGCCCGGGGTGGAGGACAAGAGACCCAGTACTTC. It codes for CASSLGARGGGQETQYF.

This chain links TRBV28 with TRBJ1-1; 12 nucleotides agree with TRBD1. The CDR3 spans 15 residues. Germline V gene data show CDR1 as MDHEN and CDR2 as SYDVKM. Trimming at V came to 5 bases and at J to 4 bases, leaving 5 bases not matched to a gene. CDR3 in amino acids: CASSPGQGAFTEAFF. DNA of the CDR3: TGTGCCAGCAGTCCGGGACAGGGGGCGTTCACTGAAGCTTTCTTT. The entire variable domain, with the rest obtained from reference TRBV28 and TRBJ1-1, is as follows: DVKVTQSSRYLVKRTGEKVFLECVQDMDHENMFWYRQDPGLGLRLIYFSYDVKMKEKGDIPEGYSVSREKKERFSLILESASTNQTSMYLCASSPGQGAFTEAFFGQGTRLTVV.

The chain couples TRBV28 to TRBJ2-7, with TRBD1 identical over 12 bases. CDR1 MDHEN and CDR2 SYDVKM come from the germline V gene. V trimming: 4 bases; J trimming: 7 bases; junction bases outside the gene matches: 8. The CDR3 is 15 residues long. The CDR3 here is CASSSMGQGAREQYF. CDR3 nucleotides: TGTGCCAGCAGTTCAATGGGACAGGGGGCGAGAGAGCAGTACTTC.

The J gene is TRBJ2-1, the V gene TRBV6-6, with a tentative D call TRBD2 (6 bases). This CDR3 has 16 residues. Per the germline V gene, CDR1 is MNHNY and CDR2 is SVGAGI (reference sequence). Trimming stripped 5 bases from V and 8 bases from J, with 22 bases between. CDR3 sequence reads: CASSPSPGPGSDEQFF. The CDR3 region has the DNA TGTGCCAGCAGTCCCTCTCCGGGTCCCGGGAGCGATGAGCAGTTCTTC.

The chain uses TRBV5-1 and TRBJ2-2; 12 nucleotides agree with TRBD2. The CDR3 runs 18 residues. The germline V gene has CDR1 SGHRS and CDR2 YFSETQ. After removal of 2 bases from V and 3 bases from J, the junction contained 8 bases not matched to a gene. CDR3 amino acids: CASSFGLAGLQDTGELFF. CDR3 nucleotide sequence: TGCGCCAGCAGCTTTGGACTAGCGGGACTACAGGACACCGGGGAGCTGTTTTTT. The full variable domain, rest sourced from reference TRBV5-1 and TRBJ2-2, is KAGVTQTPRYLIKTRGQQVTLSCSPISGHRSVSWYQQTPGQGLQFLFEYFSETQRNKGNFPGRFSGRQFSNSRSEMNVSTLELGDSALYLCASSFGLAGLQDTGELFFGEGSRLTVL.

The chain is built from TRBV7-9 and TRBJ2-3; D not resolved. CDR3 size: 16 residues. With 6 bases removed from V and 1 base from J, the gap between germline ends came to 17 bases. Germline CDR1 is SEHNR and CDR2 is FQNEAQ (reference sequence). CDR3 loop: CASSPLRQVGTDTQYF. The CDR3 bases are TGTGCCAGCAGTCCTCTCAGGCAGGTGGGCACAGATACGCAGTATTTT. The whole variable domain, remainder taken from reference TRBV7-9 and TRBJ2-3, is DTGVSQNPRHKITKRGQNVTFRCDPISEHNRLYWYRQTLGQGPEFLTYFQNEAQLEKSRLLSDRFSAERPKGSFSTLEIQRTEQGDSAMYLCASSPLRQVGTDTQYFGPGTRLTVL.

V and J are TRBV15 and TRBJ2-7, with TRBD1 matching 10 bases. J lost 0 bases, V lost 5 bases, and 4 bases had no gene match. The CDR3 is 15 amino acids. Germline assignment: CDR1 LNHNV and CDR2 YYDKDF (reference sequence). The CDR3 region is CATSGRDRGSYEQYF. The CDR3 region has the DNA TGTGCCACCAGCGGGAGGGACAGGGGCTCCTACGAGCAGTACTTC.

The V and J genes are TRBV7-9 and TRBJ2-1; D is possibly TRBD2 (6 bases). The CDR3 extends over 17 amino acids. Germline-derived CDR1 and CDR2 are SEHNR and FQNEAQ (reference sequence). V lost 1 base and J lost 0, with 13 bases in between. The CDR3 is CASSLGGGTPSYNEQFF. CDR3 nucleotides: TGTGCCAGCAGCTTAGGTGGCGGGACCCCCTCCTACAATGAGCAGTTCTTC.

The gene calls are TRBV5-1 and TRBJ2-1, with D perhaps matching TRBD1 (7 bases). Germline loops: CDR1 SGHRS, CDR2 YFSETQ. V dropped 4 bases and J dropped 8 bases, with 19 bases sitting between them. The CDR3 has 15 residues. The CDR3 is CASSVDRAGEDEQFF. The CDR3 DNA sequence: TGCGCCAGCAGCGTAGACAGGGCCGGGGAGGATGAGCAGTTCTTC.

This sequence joins TRBV7-2 and TRBJ1-1; D may be TRBD1 (6 bases). Germline V gives CDR1 SGHTA, CDR2 FQGNSA. The CDR3 length is 14 residues. V lost 4 bases to trimming and J lost 0 bases, with 9 bases between them. The chain's CDR3 is CASSSTGLNTEAFF. The CDR3 DNA sequence: TGTGCCAGCAGCTCAACAGGGTTGAACACTGAAGCTTTCTTT.

V gene TRBV5-1 combines with J gene TRBJ2-3; possibly TRBD1 for D (5 bases). V gave up 2 bases and J gave up 5 bases, with 12 bases separating them. The CDR3 spans 14 residues. The germline V gene has CDR1 SGHRS and CDR2 YFSETQ. CDR3 nucleotides: TGCGCCAGCAGCTTCGGTAGGGGCCAAGATACGCAGTATTTT. This codes for CASSFGRGQDTQYF. Combining the CDR3 with reference TRBV5-1 and TRBJ2-3 gives the whole variable domain KAGVTQTPRYLIKTRGQQVTLSCSPISGHRSVSWYQQTPGQGLQFLFEYFSETQRNKGNFPGRFSGRQFSNSRSEMNVSTLELGDSALYLCASSFGRGQDTQYFGPGTRLTVL.

V is TRBV6-5 and J is TRBJ2-2, with 7 bases identical to TRBD1. This CDR3 is 14 amino acids long. The V and J ends lost 5 bases and 6 bases, in that order; junction bases with no gene match: 6. Germline V CDR1 and CDR2: MNHEY, SVGAGI. CDR3 nucleotide sequence: TGTGCCAGCAGTCTTGACAGGGCTGCCGGGGAGCTGTTTTTT. Its protein product is CASSLDRAAGELFF.

The genes are TRBV6-1 and TRBJ2-3, with 11 bases matching TRBD2. This CDR3 is built from 13 residues. From germline, CDR1 is MNHNS and CDR2 SASEGT. V shed 9 bases, J shed 7 bases, and the junction held 6 bases outside the gene matches. CDR3 in amino acids: CASVAGGPYTQYF. DNA of the CDR3: TGTGCCAGTGTAGCGGGAGGGCCCTATACGCAGTATTTT.

The chain couples TRBV6-5 to TRBJ1-4; TRBD1 matches at 7 bases. In germline, CDR1 is MNHEY, CDR2 SVGAGI. V was clipped by 6 bases and J by 8 bases; unmatched bases: 12. The CDR3 has 15 residues. CDR3 sequence reads: CASRDTGAGVEKLFF. The CDR3 DNA reads TGTGCCAGCAGAGATACAGGGGCCGGGGTGGAAAAACTGTTTTTT.

The chain's CDR3 is CASSFKETQYF. CDR3 in DNA: TGCGCCAGCAGCTTTAAAGAGACCCAGTACTTC. The gene calls are TRBV5-1 and TRBJ2-5, with D hard to call. This CDR3 region has 11 residues. The germline gives CDR1 SGHRS, CDR2 YFSETQ. The ends were cut back, 2 bases at V and 3 bases at J, with 2 bases in the middle.

This chain joins TRBV28 and TRBJ1-2, with D unclear. V gave up 4 bases and J gave up 4 bases, with 10 bases separating them. The germline V gene has CDR1 MDHEN and CDR2 SYDVKM. The CDR3 is made up of 13 amino acids. Written as DNA, the CDR3 is TGTGCCAGCAGTTCGGACTTAGCCTATGGCTACACCTTC. It is translated as CASSSDLAYGYTF.

J is TRBJ1-3 and V is TRBV30; no reliable D call. Germline CDR1 and CDR2: GTSNPN and SVGIG (reference sequence). The CDR3 spans 13 residues. Trimming stripped 3 bases from V and 9 bases from J, with 15 bases between. The CDR3 region is CAWRGAGGSTIYF. CDR3 DNA sequence: TGTGCCTGGAGAGGTGCAGGAGGTAGCACCATATATTTT.

The chain is built from TRBV19 and TRBJ2-1, with 7 bases fitting TRBD1. The germline CDR1 and CDR2 sequences are LNHDA and SQIVND (reference sequence). J was trimmed by 6 bases and V by 1 base; bases with no gene match: 3. CDR3 length: 14 residues. The CDR3 sequence: CASSIGTGPNEQFF. Written as DNA, the CDR3 is TGTGCCAGTAGTATAGGGACAGGTCCCAATGAGCAGTTCTTC.

V gene TRBV6-5 combines with J gene TRBJ1-4; 9 nucleotides agree with TRBD1. J was trimmed by 10 bases and V by 5 bases; bases with no gene match: 5. CDR1 and CDR2 from the germline V gene are MNHEY and SVGAGI. This CDR3 has 13 residues. This chain's CDR3 is CASSVDRGGKLFF. Here the CDR3 DNA reads TGTGCCAGCAGTGTGGACAGGGGAGGAAAACTGTTTTTT.

The J gene is TRBJ1-2, the V gene TRBV19; D may be TRBD1 (5 bases). V was trimmed by 10 bases and J by 7 bases, leaving 16 bases between them. The germline V gene encodes CDR1 LNHDA and CDR2 SQIVND (reference sequence). The CDR3 extends over 12 amino acids. The CDR3 spells CATRRGERGYTF. The CDR3 DNA is TGTGCCACCAGAAGGGGCGAACGTGGCTACACCTTC. Filled out from reference TRBV19 and TRBJ1-2, the complete variable domain reads DGGITQSPKYLFRKEGQNVTLSCEQNLNHDAMYWYRQDPGQGLRLIYYSQIVNDFQKGDIAEGYSVSREKKESFPLTVTSAQKNPTAFYLCATRRGERGYTFGSGTRLTVV.

This chain links TRBV28 with TRBJ1-1; possible D gene TRBD1, 6 bases. CDR1 is MDHEN, CDR2 SYDVKM, per germline. V lost 4 bases to trimming and J lost 5 bases, with 17 bases between them. CDR3 length equals 15 residues. The CDR3 nucleotides read TGTGCCAGCAGTTACCCGCCAGGGGAGAAGACTGAAGCTTTCTTT. This encodes CASSYPPGEKTEAFF.

V and J are TRBV28 and TRBJ2-3; D possibly corresponds to TRBD1 (6 bases). Germline V gives CDR1 MDHEN, CDR2 SYDVKM. The CDR3 runs to 16 residues. The V and J ends lost 2 bases and 2 bases respectively, with 14 bases between them. CDR3: CASSLRLGGFTDTQYF. The DNA of the CDR3 is TGTGCCAGCAGTTTACGTCTAGGGGGATTCACAGATACGCAGTATTTT.

V gene TRBV5-1 combines with J gene TRBJ2-3; maybe TRBD2 (6 bases). This CDR3 has 16 amino acids. The V end lost 0 bases, the J end lost 0 bases, and 11 bases lay between the germline ends. Germline V lookup: CDR1 SGHRS, CDR2 YFSETQ. The CDR3 sequence is CASSLAAGFSTDTQYF. As DNA, the CDR3 is TGCGCCAGCAGCTTGGCCGCGGGGTTTAGCACAGATACGCAGTATTTT.